This T cell receptor beta chain was documented in a study of T cells in localized non-small cell lung cancer (TCRdb year 2020). Background for the entire study: T cell repertoires of 200 to 250 early-stage NSCLC patients were analyzed, with tumors being compared against uninvolved tumor-adjacent lungs. All 240 or so NSCLC patients in the cohort were treatment-naive and had localized lung tumors that were resected. The mean age of the NSCLC patients was around 67 years, with approximately 130 men and 85 to 110 women. Overall study outcomes, separate from this receptor: Longer overall survival was associated with higher T cell density in blood, whereas shorter survival was associated with higher clonality in adjacent lung. Uninvolved tumor-adjacent lung showed the highest T cell clonality, higher than tumor, which suggests more focused antigenic responses in the uninvolved tumor-adjacent lung. Of the top 100 tumor clones, a median of roughly 56 were detected in paired uninvolved adjacent lung; approximately 30 were also among that lung's top 100. Because multi-region tumor sequencing was not done, intratumor heterogeneity could not be ruled out. Because of the exploratory design, TCR variables were selected using unadjusted p-values without false-discovery rate correction.

TCR beta CDR3 regions were sequenced from DNA using the immunoSEQ Assay. In the paper's pipeline: T cell density was computed as TCR beta template counts normalized to usable DNA estimated by amplifying housekeeping genes. Richness was estimated with the preseqR package, extrapolating to 400,000 templates for PBMC samples and 120,000 templates for tissue samples. Clonality was defined as one minus Pielou's evenness. Differential abundance testing on productive amino-acid clonotypes, with a minimum total count of 5 and an alpha of 0.1, was used to identify tissue-enriched TCRs. Repertoire overlap between compartments was quantified with the Jaccard Index and Morisita Overlap Index. GLIPH grouped TCR beta CDR3s together with public tetramer-defined viral CDR3s, and a viral motif had to include at least three viral sequences and also show V-gene enrichment. TCRdb mirrors the immuneACCESS table, restricted to in-frame sequences. Some clones are absent from its copies; in checked studies, under half trace to an unresolved V gene, and the reason for the others is unknown. The D gene and trimming were derived from the DNA, and the V and J assignments and clone size from that table. In this sample the table shows roughly 3,500 clones, around 24% of which occur a single time. The ten largest make up about 19% of the sample.

A remark on this clone: The specificity of this receptor is unknown. Within one base of it there is no much larger clone, and no base qualities were kept.

At diagnosis, peripheral blood, uninvolved tumor-adjacent lung and tumor were collected and stored as a combination of fresh-frozen and FFPE material. The starting material was lung tumor tissue, obtained before any cancer treatment. The clonotype originates from a man aged 40-75 years with stage II squamous cell lung carcinoma.

The DNA is TGTGCCAGCAGCCCTGGTCCGTGGCTCACAGATACGCAGTATTTT. It is translated as CASSPGPWLTDTQYF. The chain is encoded by TRBV11-3 joined to TRBJ2-3, with the D gene not clear enough to name. Trimming at the junction amounts to 5 bases on V and 2 bases on J, and the germline ends lie 14 bases apart. Counted from cysteine to phenylalanine, this CDR3 has 15 amino acids. The DNA shown is the 45-base CDR3, in frame from base 1. The germline V gene yields SGHNT for CDR1 and YENEEA for CDR2.